This T cell receptor (beta chain) stems from a study of control samples from healthy donors and cancer patients. Profiled with immunoSEQ multiplex PCR; TCRdb holds only in-frame clones, not every one. The sample includes about 220,000 clones, roughly 94% seen only once; the top ten take more than 1.3%. From germline, CDR1 is MNHEY and CDR2 SVGAGI. Trimming removed 0 bases at V and 5 bases at J, with 10 bases between. CDR3 length: 14 residues. This clone was observed a single time. The sample taken for sequencing was blood. The V and J genes are TRBV6-5 and TRBJ1-2, with unresolved D. The TCR comes from a man aged 50-60 years in good health. CDR3 sequence (DNA): TGTGCCAGCAGTTACTCTCGGCAGGTATATGGCTACACCTTC. Its protein is CASSYSRQVYGYTF.